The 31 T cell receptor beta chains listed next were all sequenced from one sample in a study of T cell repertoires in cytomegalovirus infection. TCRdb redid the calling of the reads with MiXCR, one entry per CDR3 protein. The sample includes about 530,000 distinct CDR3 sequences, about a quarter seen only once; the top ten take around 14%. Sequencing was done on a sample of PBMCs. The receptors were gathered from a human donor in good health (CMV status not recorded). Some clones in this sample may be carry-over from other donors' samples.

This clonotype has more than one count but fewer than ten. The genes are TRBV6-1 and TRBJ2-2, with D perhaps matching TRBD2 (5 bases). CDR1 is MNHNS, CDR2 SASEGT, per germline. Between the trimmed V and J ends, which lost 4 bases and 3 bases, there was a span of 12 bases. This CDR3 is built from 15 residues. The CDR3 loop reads CASSGLRDHTGELFF. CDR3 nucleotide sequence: TGTGCCAGCAGTGGACTAAGGGATCACACCGGGGAGCTGTTTTTT.

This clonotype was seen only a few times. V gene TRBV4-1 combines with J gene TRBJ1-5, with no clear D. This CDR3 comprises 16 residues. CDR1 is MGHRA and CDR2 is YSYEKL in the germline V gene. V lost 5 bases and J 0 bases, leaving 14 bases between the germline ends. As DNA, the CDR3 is TGCGCCAGCAGCTCCCTCGGGCAGTATAGCAATCAGCCCCAGCATTTT. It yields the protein CASSSLGQYSNQPQHF.

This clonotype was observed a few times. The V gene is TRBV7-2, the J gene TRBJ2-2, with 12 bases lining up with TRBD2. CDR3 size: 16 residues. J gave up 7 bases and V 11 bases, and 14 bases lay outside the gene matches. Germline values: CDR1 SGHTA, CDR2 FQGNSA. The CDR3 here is CAAQRLAGEWIGELFF. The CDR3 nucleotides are TGTGCCGCCCAAAGACTAGCGGGAGAATGGATCGGGGAGCTGTTTTTT. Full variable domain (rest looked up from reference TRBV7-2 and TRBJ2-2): GAGVSQSPSNKVTEKGKDVELRCDPISGHTALYWYRQSLGQGLEFLIYFQGNSAPDKSGLPSDRFSAERTGGSVSTLTIQRTQQEDSAVYLCAAQRLAGEWIGELFFGEGSRLTVL.

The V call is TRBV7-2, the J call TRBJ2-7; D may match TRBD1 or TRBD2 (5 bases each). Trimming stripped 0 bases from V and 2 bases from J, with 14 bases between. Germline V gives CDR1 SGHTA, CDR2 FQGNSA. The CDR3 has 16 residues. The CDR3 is CASSLAWGTVPYEQYF. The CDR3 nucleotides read TGTGCCAGCAGCTTAGCGTGGGGGACCGTCCCCTACGAGCAGTACTTC.

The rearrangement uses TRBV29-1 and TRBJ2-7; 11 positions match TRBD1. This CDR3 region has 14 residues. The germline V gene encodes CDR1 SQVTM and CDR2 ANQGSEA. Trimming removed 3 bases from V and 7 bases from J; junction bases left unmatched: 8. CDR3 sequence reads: CSVEGGQGAEEQYF. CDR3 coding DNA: TGCAGCGTTGAGGGTGGACAGGGGGCGGAAGAGCAGTACTTC.

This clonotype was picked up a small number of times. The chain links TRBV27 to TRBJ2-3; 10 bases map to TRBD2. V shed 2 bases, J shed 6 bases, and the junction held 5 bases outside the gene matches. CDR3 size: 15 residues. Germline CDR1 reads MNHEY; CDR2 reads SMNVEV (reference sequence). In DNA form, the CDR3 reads TGTGCCAGCAGTTTACTAGCGGGAGATGAGGATACGCAGTATTTT. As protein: CASSLLAGDEDTQYF.

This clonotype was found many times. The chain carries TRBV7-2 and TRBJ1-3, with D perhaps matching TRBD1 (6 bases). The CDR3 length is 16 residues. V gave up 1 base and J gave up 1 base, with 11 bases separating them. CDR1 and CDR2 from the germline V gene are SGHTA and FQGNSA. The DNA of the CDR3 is TGTGCCAGCAGCTTAGGTGGCGGACAGTCTGGAAACACCATATATTTT. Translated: CASSLGGGQSGNTIYF. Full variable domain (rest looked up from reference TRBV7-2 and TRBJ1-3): GAGVSQSPSNKVTEKGKDVELRCDPISGHTALYWYRQSLGQGLEFLIYFQGNSAPDKSGLPSDRFSAERTGGSVSTLTIQRTQQEDSAVYLCASSLGGGQSGNTIYFGEGSWLTVV.

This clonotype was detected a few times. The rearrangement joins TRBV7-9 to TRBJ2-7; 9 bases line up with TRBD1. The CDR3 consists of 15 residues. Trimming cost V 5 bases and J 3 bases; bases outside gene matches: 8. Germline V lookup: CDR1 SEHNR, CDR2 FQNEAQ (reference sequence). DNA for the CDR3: TGTGCCAGCAGCCCGGGACAGGGTAAATTCTACGAGCAGTACGTC. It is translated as CASSPGQGKFYEQYV.

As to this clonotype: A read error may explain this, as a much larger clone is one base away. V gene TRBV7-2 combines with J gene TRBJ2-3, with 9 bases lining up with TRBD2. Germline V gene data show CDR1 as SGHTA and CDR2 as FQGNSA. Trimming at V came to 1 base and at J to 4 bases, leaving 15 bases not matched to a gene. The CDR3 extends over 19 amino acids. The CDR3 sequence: CASSLGDGLPSGVADTQYF. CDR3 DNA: TGTGCCAGCAGCTTAGGGGATGGGTTGCCTAGCGGGGTAGCAGATACGCAGTATTTT.

The CDR3 is CASSSETGQGPWDEKLFF. DNA for the CDR3: TGTGCCAGCAGCAGCGAGACGGGACAGGGCCCGTGGGATGAAAAACTGTTTTTT. The rearrangement uses TRBV9 and TRBJ1-4, with TRBD1 matching 9 bases. Germline V lookup: CDR1 SGDLS, CDR2 YYNGEE. The CDR3 has 18 residues. The junction had 16 bases not matched to a gene; V was cut back by 4 bases and J by 6 bases.

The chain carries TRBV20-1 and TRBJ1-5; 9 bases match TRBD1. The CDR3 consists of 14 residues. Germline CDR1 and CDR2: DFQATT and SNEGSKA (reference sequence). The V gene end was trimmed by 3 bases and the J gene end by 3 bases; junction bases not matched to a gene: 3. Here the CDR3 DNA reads TGCAGTGCTAGGGGACAGGGCTTCAATCAGCCCCAGCATTTT. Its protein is CSARGQGFNQPQHF.

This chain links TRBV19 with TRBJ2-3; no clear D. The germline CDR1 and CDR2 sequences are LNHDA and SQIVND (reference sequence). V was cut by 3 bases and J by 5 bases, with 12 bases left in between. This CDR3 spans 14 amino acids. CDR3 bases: TGTGCCAGTAGTATCGCCAGGCAGGAAGATACGCAGTATTTT. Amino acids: CASSIARQEDTQYF.

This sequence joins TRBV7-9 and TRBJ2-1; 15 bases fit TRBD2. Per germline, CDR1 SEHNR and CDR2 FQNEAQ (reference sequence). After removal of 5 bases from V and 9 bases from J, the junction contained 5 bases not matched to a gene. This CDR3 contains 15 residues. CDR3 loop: CASSQGLAGGFEQFF. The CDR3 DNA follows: TGTGCCAGCAGCCAGGGACTAGCGGGAGGATTTGAGCAGTTCTTC. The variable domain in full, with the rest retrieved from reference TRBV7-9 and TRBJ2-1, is DTGVSQNPRHKITKRGQNVTFRCDPISEHNRLYWYRQTLGQGPEFLTYFQNEAQLEKSRLLSDRFSAERPKGSFSTLEIQRTEQGDSAMYLCASSQGLAGGFEQFFGPGTRLTVL.

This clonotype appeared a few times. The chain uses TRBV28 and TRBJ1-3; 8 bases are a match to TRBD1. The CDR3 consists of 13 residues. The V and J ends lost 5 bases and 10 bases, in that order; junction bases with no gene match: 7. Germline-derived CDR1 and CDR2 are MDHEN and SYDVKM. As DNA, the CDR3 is TGTGCCAGCAGTACGGACAGGGCGCAGACCATATATTTT. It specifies CASSTDRAQTIYF.

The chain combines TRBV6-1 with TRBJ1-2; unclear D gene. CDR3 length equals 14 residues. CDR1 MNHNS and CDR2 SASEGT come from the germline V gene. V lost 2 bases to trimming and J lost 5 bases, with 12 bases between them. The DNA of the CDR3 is TGTGCCAGCAGTGAATCGGTCCCCGTATATGGCTACACCTTC. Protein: CASSESVPVYGYTF.

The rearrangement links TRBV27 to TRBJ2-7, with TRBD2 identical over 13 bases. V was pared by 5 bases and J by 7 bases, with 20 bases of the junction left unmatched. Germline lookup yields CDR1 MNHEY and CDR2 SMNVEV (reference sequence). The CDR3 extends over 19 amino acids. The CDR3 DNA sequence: TGTGCCAGCAGTGCCCCGGGACTAGCGGGACTTGGGGCTACCACGGAGCAGTACTTC. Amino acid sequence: CASSAPGLAGLGATTEQYF.

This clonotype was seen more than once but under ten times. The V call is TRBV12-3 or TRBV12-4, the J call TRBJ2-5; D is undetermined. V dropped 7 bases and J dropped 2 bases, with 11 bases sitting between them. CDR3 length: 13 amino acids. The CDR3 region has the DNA TGTGCCAGCACTATTATGGGTCAAGAGACCCAGTACTTC. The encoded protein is CASTIMGQETQYF.

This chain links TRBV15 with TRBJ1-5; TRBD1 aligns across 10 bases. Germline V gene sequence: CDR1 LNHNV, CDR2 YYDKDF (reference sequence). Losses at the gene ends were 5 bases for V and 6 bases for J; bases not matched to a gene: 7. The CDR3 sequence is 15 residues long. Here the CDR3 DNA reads TGTGCCACCAGCCTCGACAGGGGGCTTGGTCAGCCCCAGCATTTT. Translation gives CATSLDRGLGQPQHF.

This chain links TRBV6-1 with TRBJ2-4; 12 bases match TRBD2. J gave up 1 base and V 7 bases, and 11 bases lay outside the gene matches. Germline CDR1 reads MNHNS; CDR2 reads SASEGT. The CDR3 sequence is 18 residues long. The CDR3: CASTPLAGGPRAKNIQYF. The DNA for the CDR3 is TGTGCCAGCACACCTCTAGCGGGAGGGCCGCGGGCCAAAAACATTCAGTACTTC.

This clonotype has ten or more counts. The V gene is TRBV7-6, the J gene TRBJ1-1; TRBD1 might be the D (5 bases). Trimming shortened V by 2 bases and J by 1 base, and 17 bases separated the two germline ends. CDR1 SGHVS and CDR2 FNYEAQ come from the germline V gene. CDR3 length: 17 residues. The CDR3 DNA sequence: TGTGCCAGCAGCTTAAATACGTATGGGGGGAAGAACACTGAAGCTTTCTTT. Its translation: CASSLNTYGGKNTEAFF.

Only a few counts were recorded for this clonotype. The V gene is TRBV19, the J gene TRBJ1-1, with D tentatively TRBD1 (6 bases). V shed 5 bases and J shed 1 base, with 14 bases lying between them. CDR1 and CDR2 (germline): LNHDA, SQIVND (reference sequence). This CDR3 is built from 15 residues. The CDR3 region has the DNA TGTGCCAGTAGTTTCTACAGGGTGTCGAACACTGAAGCTTTCTTT. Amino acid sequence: CASSFYRVSNTEAFF.

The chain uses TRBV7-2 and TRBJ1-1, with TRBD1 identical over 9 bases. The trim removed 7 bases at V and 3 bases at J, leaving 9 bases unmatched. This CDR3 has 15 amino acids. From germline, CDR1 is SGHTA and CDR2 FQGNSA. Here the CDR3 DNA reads TGTGCCAGCAACAAAGTACAGGGGGCTCACACTGAAGCTTTCTTT. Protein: CASNKVQGAHTEAFF.

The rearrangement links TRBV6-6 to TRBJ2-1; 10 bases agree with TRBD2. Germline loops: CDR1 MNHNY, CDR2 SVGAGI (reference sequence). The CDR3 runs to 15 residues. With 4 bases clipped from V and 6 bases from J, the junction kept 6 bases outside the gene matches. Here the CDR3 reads CASSSILAGSNEQFF. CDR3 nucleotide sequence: TGTGCCAGCAGTTCGATACTAGCGGGATCCAATGAGCAGTTCTTC.

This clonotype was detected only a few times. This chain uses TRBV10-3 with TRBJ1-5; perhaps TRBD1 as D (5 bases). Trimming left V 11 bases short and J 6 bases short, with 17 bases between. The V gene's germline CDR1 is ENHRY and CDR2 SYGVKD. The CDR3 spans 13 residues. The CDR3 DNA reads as TGTGCCTCAAGCCCAGGGTTCGGTCAGCCCCAGCATTTT. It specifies CASSPGFGQPQHF.

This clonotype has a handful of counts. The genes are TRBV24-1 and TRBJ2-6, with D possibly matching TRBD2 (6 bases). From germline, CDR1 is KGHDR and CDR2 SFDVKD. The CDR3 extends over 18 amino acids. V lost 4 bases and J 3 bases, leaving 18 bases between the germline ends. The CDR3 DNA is TGTGCCACCAGTGACCCCCTTGGGGGGAAGATTGGGGCCAACGTCCTGACTTTC. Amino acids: CATSDPLGGKIGANVLTF.

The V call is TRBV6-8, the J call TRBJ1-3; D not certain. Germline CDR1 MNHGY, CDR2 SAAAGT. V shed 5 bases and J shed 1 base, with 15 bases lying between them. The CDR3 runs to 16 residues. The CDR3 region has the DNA TGTGCCAGCAGTCTACGGACGGGAGTATCTGGAAACACCATATATTTT. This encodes CASSLRTGVSGNTIYF.

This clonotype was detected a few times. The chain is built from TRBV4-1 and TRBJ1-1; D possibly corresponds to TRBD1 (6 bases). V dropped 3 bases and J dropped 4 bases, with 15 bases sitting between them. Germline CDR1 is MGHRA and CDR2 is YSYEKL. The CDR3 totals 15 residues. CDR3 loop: CASSQREQGITEAFF. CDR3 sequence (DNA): TGCGCCAGCAGCCAGAGAGAACAGGGTATCACTGAAGCTTTCTTT.

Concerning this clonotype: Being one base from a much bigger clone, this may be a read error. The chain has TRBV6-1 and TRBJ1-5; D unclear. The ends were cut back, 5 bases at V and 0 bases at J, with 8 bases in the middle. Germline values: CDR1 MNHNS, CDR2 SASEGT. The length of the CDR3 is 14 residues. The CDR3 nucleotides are TGTGCCAGCAGTTACGCGGATAGCAATCAGCCCCAGCATTTT. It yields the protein CASSYADSNQPQHF.

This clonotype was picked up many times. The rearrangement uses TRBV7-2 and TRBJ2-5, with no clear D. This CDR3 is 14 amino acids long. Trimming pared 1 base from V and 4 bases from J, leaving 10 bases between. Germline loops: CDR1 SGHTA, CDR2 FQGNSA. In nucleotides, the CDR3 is TGTGCCAGCAGCTTAGGGGCTAGGAGAGAGACCCAGTACTTC. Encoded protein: CASSLGARRETQYF. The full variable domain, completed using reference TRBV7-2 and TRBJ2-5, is GAGVSQSPSNKVTEKGKDVELRCDPISGHTALYWYRQSLGQGLEFLIYFQGNSAPDKSGLPSDRFSAERTGGSVSTLTIQRTQQEDSAVYLCASSLGARRETQYFGPGTRLLVL.

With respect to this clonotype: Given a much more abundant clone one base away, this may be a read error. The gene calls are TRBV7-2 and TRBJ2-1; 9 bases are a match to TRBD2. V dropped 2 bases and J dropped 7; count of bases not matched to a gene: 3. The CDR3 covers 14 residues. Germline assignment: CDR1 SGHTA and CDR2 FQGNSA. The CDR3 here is CASSLSLAGNEQFF. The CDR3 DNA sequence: TGTGCCAGCAGCTTATCGCTAGCGGGAAATGAGCAGTTCTTC.

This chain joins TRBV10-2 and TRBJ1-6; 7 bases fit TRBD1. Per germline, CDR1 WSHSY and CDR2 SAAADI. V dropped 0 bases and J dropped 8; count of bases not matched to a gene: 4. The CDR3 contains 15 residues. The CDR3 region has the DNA TGCGCCAGCAGTGAGTCGGGACAGCTTGATTCACCCCTCCACTTT. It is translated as CASSESGQLDSPLHF.